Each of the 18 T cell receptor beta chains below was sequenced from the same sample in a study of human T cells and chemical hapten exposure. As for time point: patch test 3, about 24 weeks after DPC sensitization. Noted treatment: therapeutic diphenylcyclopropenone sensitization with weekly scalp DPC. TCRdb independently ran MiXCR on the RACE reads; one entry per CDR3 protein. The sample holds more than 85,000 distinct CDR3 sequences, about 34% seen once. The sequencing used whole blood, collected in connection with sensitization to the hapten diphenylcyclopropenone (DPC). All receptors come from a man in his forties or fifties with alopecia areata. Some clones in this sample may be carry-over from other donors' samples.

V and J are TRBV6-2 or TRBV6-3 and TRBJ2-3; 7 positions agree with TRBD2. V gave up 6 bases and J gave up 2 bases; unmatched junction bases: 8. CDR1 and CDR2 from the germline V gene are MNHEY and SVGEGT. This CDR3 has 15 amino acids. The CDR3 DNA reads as TGTGCCAGCAGCGGGAGGCTGTTTTCCACAGATACGCAGTATTTT. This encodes CASSGRLFSTDTQYF.

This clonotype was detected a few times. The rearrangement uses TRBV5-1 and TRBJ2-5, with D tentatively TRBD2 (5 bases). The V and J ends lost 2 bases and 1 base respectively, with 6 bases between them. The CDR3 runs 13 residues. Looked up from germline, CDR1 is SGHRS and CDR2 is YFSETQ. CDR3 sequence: CASSFAGQETQYF. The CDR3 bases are TGCGCCAGCAGCTTCGCGGGCCAAGAGACCCAGTACTTC.

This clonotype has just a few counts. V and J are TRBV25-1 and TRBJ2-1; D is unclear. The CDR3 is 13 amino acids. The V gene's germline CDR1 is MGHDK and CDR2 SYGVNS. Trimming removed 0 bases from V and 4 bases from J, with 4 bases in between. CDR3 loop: CASSEYVYNEQFF. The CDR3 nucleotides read TGTGCCAGCAGTGAATACGTTTACAATGAGCAGTTCTTC.

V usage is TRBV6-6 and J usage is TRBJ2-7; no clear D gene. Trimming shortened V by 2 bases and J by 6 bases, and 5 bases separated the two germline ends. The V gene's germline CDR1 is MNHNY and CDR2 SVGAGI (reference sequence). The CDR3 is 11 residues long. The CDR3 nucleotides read TGTGCCAGCAGTTACGTGACCGAGCAGTACTTC. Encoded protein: CASSYVTEQYF.

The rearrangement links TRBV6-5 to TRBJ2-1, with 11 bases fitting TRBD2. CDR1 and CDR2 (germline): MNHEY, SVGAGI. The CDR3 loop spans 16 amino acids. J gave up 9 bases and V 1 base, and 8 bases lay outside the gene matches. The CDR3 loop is CASSYFSASGRTEQFF. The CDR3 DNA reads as TGTGCCAGCAGTTACTTTTCCGCTAGCGGGAGGACTGAGCAGTTCTTC.

This CDR3 is CSAKRTRDTGELFF. CDR3 bases: TGCAGTGCTAAGCGGACTAGGGACACCGGGGAGCTGTTTTTT. The chain combines TRBV20-1 with TRBJ2-2; 7 bases map to TRBD2. Trimming removed 4 bases from V and 3 bases from J; junction bases left unmatched: 5. This CDR3 region has 14 residues. CDR1 DFQATT and CDR2 SNEGSKA come from the germline V gene (reference sequence).

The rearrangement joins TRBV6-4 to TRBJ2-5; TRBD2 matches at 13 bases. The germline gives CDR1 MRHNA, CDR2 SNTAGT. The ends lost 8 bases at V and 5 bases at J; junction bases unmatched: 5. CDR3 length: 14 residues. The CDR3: CASARTSGSETQYF. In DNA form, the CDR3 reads TGTGCCAGCGCCAGGACTAGCGGGAGTGAGACCCAGTACTTC.

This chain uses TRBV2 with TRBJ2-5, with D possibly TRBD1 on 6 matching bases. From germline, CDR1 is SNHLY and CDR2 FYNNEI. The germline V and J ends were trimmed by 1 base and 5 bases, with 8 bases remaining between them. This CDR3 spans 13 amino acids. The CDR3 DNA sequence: TGTGCCAGCAGTGAAGTCAGGGGCGAGACCCAGTACTTC. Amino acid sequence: CASSEVRGETQYF.

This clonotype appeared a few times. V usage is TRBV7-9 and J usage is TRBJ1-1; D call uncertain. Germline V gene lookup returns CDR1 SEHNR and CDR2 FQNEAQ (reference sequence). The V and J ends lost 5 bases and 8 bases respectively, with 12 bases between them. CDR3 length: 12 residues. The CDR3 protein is CASSPESVEAFF. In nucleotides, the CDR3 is TGTGCCAGCAGCCCAGAGTCAGTGGAAGCTTTCTTT.

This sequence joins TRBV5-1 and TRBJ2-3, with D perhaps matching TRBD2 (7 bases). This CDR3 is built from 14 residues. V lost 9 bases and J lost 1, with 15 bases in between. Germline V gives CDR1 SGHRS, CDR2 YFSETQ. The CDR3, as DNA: TGCGCCACCCGAGGGGGGGCTGGCACAGATACGCAGTATTTT. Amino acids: CATRGGAGTDTQYF.

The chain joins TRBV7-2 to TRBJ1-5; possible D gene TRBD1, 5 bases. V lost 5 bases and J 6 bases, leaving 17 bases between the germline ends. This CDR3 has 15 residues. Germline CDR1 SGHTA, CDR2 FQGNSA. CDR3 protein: CASSPNWGRSQPQHF. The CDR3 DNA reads TGTGCCAGCAGCCCCAATTGGGGCAGGTCTCAGCCCCAGCATTTT.

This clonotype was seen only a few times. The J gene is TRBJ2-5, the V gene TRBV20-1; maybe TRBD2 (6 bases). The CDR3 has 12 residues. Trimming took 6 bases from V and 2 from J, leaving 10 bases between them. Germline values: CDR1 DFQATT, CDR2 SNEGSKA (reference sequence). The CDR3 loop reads CSAPRGQETQYF. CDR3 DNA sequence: TGCAGTGCCCCCCGGGGGCAAGAGACCCAGTACTTC.

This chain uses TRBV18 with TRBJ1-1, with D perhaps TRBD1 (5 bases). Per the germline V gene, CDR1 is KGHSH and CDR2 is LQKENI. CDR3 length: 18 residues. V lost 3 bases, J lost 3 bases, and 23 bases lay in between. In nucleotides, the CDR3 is TGTGCCAGCTCACCGGTACGACCGGGGGGACCAGGAGACACTGAAGCTTTCTTT. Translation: CASSPVRPGGPGDTEAFF.

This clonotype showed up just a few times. CDR3 amino acids: CASIGSGDPSTEAFF. Here the CDR3 DNA reads TGTGCCAGCATCGGCAGCGGGGACCCCAGCACTGAAGCTTTCTTT. The chain uses TRBV6-5 and TRBJ1-1, with D maybe TRBD1 (5 bases). Germline CDR1 is MNHEY and CDR2 is SVGAGI. Trimming shortened V by 7 bases and J by 4 bases, and 19 bases separated the two germline ends. This CDR3 region has 15 residues.

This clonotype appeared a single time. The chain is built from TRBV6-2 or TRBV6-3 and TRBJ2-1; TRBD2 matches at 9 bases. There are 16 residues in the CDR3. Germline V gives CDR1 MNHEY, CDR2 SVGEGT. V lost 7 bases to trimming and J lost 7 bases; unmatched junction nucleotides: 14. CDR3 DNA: TGTGCCAGCATCCCCGGACTAGCGCGAGAAACGAATGAGCAGTTCTTC. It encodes CASIPGLARETNEQFF.

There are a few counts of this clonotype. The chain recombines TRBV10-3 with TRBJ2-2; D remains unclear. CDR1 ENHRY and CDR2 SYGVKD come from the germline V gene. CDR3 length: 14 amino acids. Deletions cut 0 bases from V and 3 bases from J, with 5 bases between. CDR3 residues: CAISESSDTGELFF. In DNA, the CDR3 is TGTGCCATCAGTGAGTCTTCAGACACCGGGGAGCTGTTTTTT.

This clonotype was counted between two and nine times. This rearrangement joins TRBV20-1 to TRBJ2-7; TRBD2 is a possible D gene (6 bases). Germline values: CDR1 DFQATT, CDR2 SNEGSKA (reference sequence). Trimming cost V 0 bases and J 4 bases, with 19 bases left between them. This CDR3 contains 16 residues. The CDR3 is CSARDGSGTFRYEQYF. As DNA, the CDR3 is TGCAGTGCTAGAGACGGGAGTGGGACTTTTCGATACGAGCAGTACTTC.

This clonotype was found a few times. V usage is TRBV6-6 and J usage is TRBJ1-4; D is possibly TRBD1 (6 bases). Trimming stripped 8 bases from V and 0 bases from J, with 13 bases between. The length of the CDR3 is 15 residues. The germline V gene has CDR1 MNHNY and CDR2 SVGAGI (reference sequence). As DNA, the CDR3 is TGTGCCAGCGGTAGGGGGGATGCAACTAATGAAAAACTGTTTTTT. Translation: CASGRGDATNEKLFF.